Shown below are 31 T cell receptor beta chains from a single sample sequenced in a study of T cell responses to AZD1222 COVID-19 vaccine. Assay: immunoSEQ multiplex PCR; the TCRdb copy retains only in-frame clones and omits some. The sample shows roughly 78,000 clones, about 82% of them seen only once. The material was peripheral blood, obtained on day 0 of AZD1222 vaccination. Every receptor here comes from an adult in good health.

The chain has TRBV19 and TRBJ2-7; TRBD1 is a possible D gene (5 bases). This CDR3 has 13 amino acids. V lost 5 bases, J lost 2 bases, and 10 bases lay in between. The germline V gene encodes CDR1 LNHDA and CDR2 SQIVND (reference sequence). CDR3 DNA: TGTGCCAGTAGTGGTACAGGCCCCTACGAGCAGTACTTC. It codes for CASSGTGPYEQYF.

Written as DNA, the CDR3 is TGTGCCAGCAGCTTGGGGGGGCCGTACAATGAGCAGTTCTTC. Its translation: CASSLGGPYNEQFF. The V call is TRBV7-8, the J call TRBJ2-1, with a tentative D call TRBD2 (7 bases). The length of the CDR3 is 14 residues. V was trimmed by 3 bases and J by 4 bases, leaving 10 bases between them. Per the germline V gene, CDR1 is SGHVS and CDR2 is FQNEAQ.

The chain uses TRBV1 and TRBJ2-3; the table names TRBD2, a call not compared with the DNA. TRBV1 is a documented pseudogene. There are 21 residues in the CDR3. CDR3 sequence reads: CTSSQARGLAGVGTSTDTQYF. CDR3 DNA sequence: TGCACCAGCAGCCAAGCCCGGGGACTAGCGGGAGTGGGGACGAGCACAGATACGCAGTATTTT.

The rearrangement joins TRBV18 to TRBJ1-3; D not resolved. Trimming removed 3 bases at V and 4 bases at J, with 13 bases between. The CDR3 contains 15 residues. Germline CDR1 is KGHSH and CDR2 is LQKENI. CDR3 residues: CASSPGKTTGNTIYF. The CDR3 coding sequence is TGTGCCAGCTCACCGGGAAAAACCACCGGAAACACCATATATTTT.

At least ten counts were recorded for this clone. V is TRBV5-4 and J is TRBJ2-5; D tentatively reads TRBD1 or TRBD2 (6 bases each). CDR1 SGHNT and CDR2 YYREEE come from the germline V gene (reference sequence). V dropped 1 base and J dropped 4 bases, with 14 bases sitting between them. This CDR3 is built from 15 residues. The chain's CDR3 is CASSLPYGGRETQYF. In DNA form, the CDR3 reads TGTGCCAGCAGCTTGCCATATGGGGGGCGAGAGACCCAGTACTTC.

The chain joins TRBV7-3 to TRBJ2-7, with TRBD1 matching over 7 bases. The CDR3 is 14 residues long. Germline-derived CDR1 and CDR2 are SGHTA and FQGTGA. V lost 6 bases and J lost 5; bases outside the gene matches: 10. This CDR3 reads CASSLDRPPDEQYF. For the CDR3, the DNA is TGTGCCAGCAGTCTGGACAGGCCGCCGGACGAGCAGTACTTC.

The V gene is TRBV7-8, the J gene TRBJ1-6, with D possibly matching TRBD1 (5 bases). CDR1 and CDR2 from the germline V gene are SGHVS and FQNEAQ. Between the trimmed V and J ends, which lost 6 bases and 4 bases, there was a span of 16 bases. This CDR3 spans 16 amino acids. The CDR3 protein is CASSDSGDPYNSPLHF. CDR3 sequence (DNA): TGTGCCAGCAGTGATTCCGGGGACCCTTATAATTCACCCCTCCACTTT.

The chain uses TRBV19 and TRBJ2-1; 8 nucleotides agree with TRBD2. The CDR3 contains 13 residues. V shed 8 bases and J 4 bases; nucleotides not matched to a gene: 4. CDR1 and CDR2 from the germline V gene are LNHDA and SQIVND (reference sequence). The CDR3 DNA is TGTGCCAGTGGTAGCGGGAATTACAATGAGCAGTTCTTC. Protein sequence: CASGSGNYNEQFF.

The chain joins TRBV18 to TRBJ2-7; D is possibly TRBD1 or TRBD2 (5 bases each). The CDR3 contains 14 residues. V dropped 6 bases and J dropped 4 bases, with 16 bases sitting between them. Germline-derived CDR1 and CDR2 are KGHSH and LQKENI. CDR3 protein: CASSPPGTDYEQYF. CDR3 nucleotides: TGTGCCAGCTCGCCCCCCGGGACGGATTACGAGCAGTACTTC.

V is TRBV27 and J is TRBJ1-6; 8 positions agree with TRBD1. There are 15 residues in the CDR3. With 6 bases clipped from V and 5 bases from J, the junction kept 6 bases outside the gene matches. CDR1 is MNHEY, CDR2 SMNVEV, per germline (reference sequence). CDR3 loop: CASRPDRVDNSPLHF. CDR3 coding DNA: TGTGCCAGCAGACCGGACAGGGTTGATAATTCACCCCTCCACTTT.

In this sample, this clone turned up once. The chain has TRBV7-9 and TRBJ2-7; D is possibly TRBD2 (6 bases). Germline values: CDR1 SEHNR, CDR2 FQNEAQ (reference sequence). The germline V and J ends were trimmed by 5 bases and 4 bases, with 24 bases remaining between them. The CDR3 consists of 17 residues. The CDR3: CASSPTPGSGRIYEQYF. DNA for the CDR3: TGTGCCAGCAGCCCAACCCCTGGAAGCGGGCGTATTTACGAGCAGTACTTC.

This chain joins TRBV10-3 and TRBJ1-2; weak D call: TRBD1 (5 bases). The V end lost 3 bases, the J end lost 3 bases, and 20 bases lay between the germline ends. Germline CDR1 reads ENHRY; CDR2 reads SYGVKD. The CDR3 spans 17 residues. CDR3 protein: CAISDPTGGRAHYGYTF. Written as DNA, the CDR3 is TGTGCCATCAGTGACCCTACGGGAGGCAGGGCTCACTATGGCTACACCTTC.

J is TRBJ1-5 and V is TRBV12-5; D remains ambiguous. CDR3 length: 14 amino acids. Germline CDR1 LGHNT, CDR2 FRNRAP. V dropped 5 bases and J dropped 5 bases, with 13 bases sitting between them. DNA for the CDR3: TGTGCTAGTGGTCCTTTCCCGGAGGATCAGCCCCAGCATTTT. It translates to CASGPFPEDQPQHF. The whole variable domain, filled in from reference TRBV12-5 and TRBJ1-5, reads DARVTQTPRHKVTEMGQEVTMRCQPILGHNTVFWYRQTMMQGLELLAYFRNRAPLDDSGMPKDRFSAEMPDATLATLKIQPSEPRDSAVYFCASGPFPEDQPQHFGDGTRLSIL.

The rearrangement joins TRBV5-4 to TRBJ2-4, with D possibly matching TRBD2 (5 bases). Germline values: CDR1 SGHNT, CDR2 YYREEE (reference sequence). V dropped 1 base and J dropped 3 bases, with 8 bases sitting between them. The CDR3 extends over 14 amino acids. The CDR3 reads CASSLWGVKNIQYF. The CDR3 DNA is TGTGCCAGCAGCTTGTGGGGAGTCAAAAACATTCAGTACTTC.

The chain couples TRBV25-1 to TRBJ1-1, with D perhaps matching TRBD1 (6 bases). The CDR3 runs 16 residues. CDR1 and CDR2 from the germline V gene are MGHDK and SYGVNS. The V and J ends lost 2 bases and 0 bases respectively, with 13 bases between them. The CDR3 DNA reads TGTGCCAGCAGTGAAAGCCCAGGGGCCCTGAACACTGAAGCTTTCTTT. Protein sequence: CASSESPGALNTEAFF.

This chain connects TRBV5-6 to TRBJ2-1; possibly TRBD1 for D (7 bases). The CDR3 is made up of 19 amino acids. Germline V CDR1 and CDR2: SGHDT, YYEEEE. The V end lost 1 base, the J end lost 0 bases, and 20 bases lay between the germline ends. The CDR3 coding sequence is TGTGCCAGCAGCTTGTGGGACAGACTAGTCGGAAGCTCCTACAATGAGCAGTTCTTC. Protein sequence: CASSLWDRLVGSSYNEQFF.

The chain is built from TRBV9 and TRBJ2-7, with 7 positions matching TRBD2. The V segment lost 3 bases and the J segment 2 bases; nucleotides outside the gene matches: 5. CDR1 and CDR2 (germline): SGDLS, YYNGEE. The CDR3 loop spans 14 amino acids. The CDR3, as DNA: TGTGCCAGCAGCGCAAGGACTAGTCCCTACGAGCAGTACTTC. It specifies CASSARTSPYEQYF.

The chain employs TRBV7-2 and TRBJ1-4; tentatively, D is TRBD1 (6 bases). The CDR3 runs 15 residues. CDR1 SGHTA and CDR2 FQGNSA come from the germline V gene. The V gene lost 4 bases and the J gene lost 1 base, with 10 bases spanning the gap. The CDR3 nucleotides read TGTGCCAGCAGCTACGGGACAAAAACTAATGAAAAACTGTTTTTT. Protein product: CASSYGTKTNEKLFF.

This sequence joins TRBV3-1 (or the pseudogene TRBV3-2) and TRBJ2-2, with 9 bases fitting TRBD1. J was trimmed by 8 bases and V by 3 bases; bases with no gene match: 4. In germline, CDR1 is LGHDT, CDR2 YNNKEL (reference sequence). This CDR3 is 14 amino acids long. The CDR3 bases are TGTGCCAGCAGCCATCGGGACAGGGAGGGGGAGCTGTTTTTT. Translated: CASSHRDREGELFF.

V usage is TRBV4-3 and J usage is TRBJ2-1, with D uncertain. Trimming took off 0 bases at V and 0 bases at J, with 9 bases between the two ends. Germline V gene sequence: CDR1 LGHNA, CDR2 YSLEER. This CDR3 region has 16 residues. CDR3 coding DNA: TGCGCCAGCAGCCAAGATTCCGGAAGCTCCTACAATGAGCAGTTCTTC. Translated, it gives CASSQDSGSSYNEQFF.

This clone was detected once. The chain uses TRBV4-1 and TRBJ2-7; D is unresolved. The V and J ends lost 1 base and 5 bases respectively, with 15 bases between them. This CDR3 region has 15 residues. Per the germline V gene, CDR1 is MGHRA and CDR2 is YSYEKL. The CDR3 nucleotides are TGCGCCAGCAGCCAAGCAGAGAGGAACGGCCACGAGCAGTACTTC. Translated: CASSQAERNGHEQYF.

A word on this clone: At the DNA level, this CDR3 is encoded by other sequences in the same sample as well. The V and J genes are TRBV11-3 and TRBJ2-3; D remains unclear. The V end lost 1 base, the J end lost 0 bases, and 5 bases lay between the germline ends. The CDR3 totals 14 residues. Germline V CDR1 and CDR2: SGHNT, YENEEA. The CDR3 DNA reads as TGTGCCAGCAGCTTAGGAGCTAGCACAGATACGCAGTATTTT. Its protein product is CASSLGASTDTQYF.

The genes are TRBV3-1 (or the pseudogene TRBV3-2) and TRBJ2-3, with 7 bases fitting TRBD1. V dropped 4 bases and J dropped 4; count of bases not matched to a gene: 8. This CDR3 comprises 15 residues. Germline CDR1 is LGHDT and CDR2 is YNNKEL (reference sequence). Here the CDR3 reads CASSRTFQGADTQYF. The CDR3 nucleotides are TGTGCCAGCAGCCGGACTTTCCAGGGGGCAGATACGCAGTATTTT.

This chain connects TRBV12-3 or TRBV12-4 to TRBJ2-3; D call uncertain. The CDR3 totals 13 residues. V shed 3 bases and J shed 2 bases, with 6 bases lying between them. CDR3 region: CASSFRYTDTQYF. The CDR3, as DNA: TGTGCCAGCAGTTTCCGGTACACAGATACGCAGTATTTT.

The J gene is TRBJ1-4, the V gene TRBV4-2, with unresolved D. The ends were cut back, 1 base at V and 5 bases at J, with 8 bases in the middle. Germline lookup yields CDR1 LGHNA and CDR2 YNFKEQ. The CDR3 spans 14 residues. CDR3: CASSQVSENEKLFF. The CDR3, as DNA: TGTGCCAGCAGCCAAGTTTCGGAGAATGAAAAACTGTTTTTT.

The rearrangement links TRBV30 to TRBJ1-5; TRBD1 might be the D (5 bases). The germline CDR1 and CDR2 sequences are GTSNPN and SVGIG (reference sequence). The CDR3 is 14 amino acids. The V and J ends lost 3 bases and 6 bases respectively, with 15 bases between them. In DNA, the CDR3 is TGTGCCTGGAGCACAGGTATGGGGCTTCAGCCCCAGCATTTT. Encoded protein: CAWSTGMGLQPQHF.

This chain's CDR3 is CARSPLAGRPGLYGYTF. CDR3 nucleotide sequence: TGTGCCAGAAGCCCTCTCGCCGGCAGGCCGGGGCTCTATGGCTACACCTTC. The rearrangement uses TRBV5-3 and TRBJ1-2; D might be TRBD1 (5 bases). TRBV5-3 is an ORF for which the function is uncertain. V was trimmed by 4 bases and J by 4 bases, leaving 23 bases between them. This CDR3 has 17 residues.

This rearrangement joins TRBV4-1 to TRBJ2-7; 9 bases agree with TRBD1. The V gene's germline CDR1 is MGHRA and CDR2 YSYEKL. The CDR3 spans 15 residues. J gave up 5 bases and V 2 bases, and 7 bases lay outside the gene matches. CDR3 nucleotides: TGCGCCAGCAGCCAACGGGGACAGGGAGGAAACGAGCAGTACTTC. As protein: CASSQRGQGGNEQYF.

This chain uses TRBV2 with TRBJ2-2; TRBD2 matches at 7 bases. CDR3 length: 15 residues. Germline values: CDR1 SNHLY, CDR2 FYNNEI. V dropped 10 bases and J dropped 3; count of bases not matched to a gene: 11. The CDR3, as DNA: TGTGCCATCCCGACGTCAGCGGGGTACACCGGGGAGCTGTTTTTT. Translated, it gives CAIPTSAGYTGELFF.

This chain uses TRBV29-1 with TRBJ2-7, with D possibly TRBD2 on 5 matching bases. In germline, CDR1 is SQVTM, CDR2 ANQGSEA. The length of the CDR3 is 12 residues. Between the trimmed V and J ends, which lost 3 bases and 4 bases, there was a span of 10 bases. CDR3 protein: CSVERSGYEQYF. Here the CDR3 DNA reads TGCAGCGTTGAGCGGTCGGGGTACGAGCAGTACTTC.

This chain uses TRBV2 with TRBJ1-5, with 9 bases identical to TRBD1. CDR1 and CDR2 from the germline V gene are SNHLY and FYNNEI. The V segment lost 4 bases and the J segment 0 bases; nucleotides outside the gene matches: 1. This CDR3 comprises 15 residues. CDR3 bases: TGTGCCAGCAGTGGGACAGGGGATAGCAATCAGCCCCAGCATTTT. Protein product: CASSGTGDSNQPQHF.